Reported below is one TCR beta chain. The antigen it binds to is not known. Per-nucleotide qualities are absent, and no much larger clonotype sits a single base away. This entry comes from a study of blood T cell repertoires in COVID-19 (dated by TCRdb to about 2020). Regarding the study in general: The collaborator samples originated in the United States, Italy and Spain and spanned the acute and convalescent phases of COVID-19. Where available, HLA class I and class II types were obtained from metadata supplied by the sample provider rather than from assay-based typing. The material from the prospective study consisted of cDNA or gDNA derived from T cells, B-cell-depleted T cells, or PBMCs. Nearly every sample came with metadata listing a de-identified subject ID, COVID-19 status, age in years and sex. Subjects who had been exposed to COVID-19, were actively infected with it, or had recovered from it provided the deeply sampled blood TCRbeta repertoires that made up the dataset. The repertoires were released in a freely available public database intended as a resource for research on the immune response to SARS-CoV-2. Samples were obtained from the ongoing ImmuneRACE study (first 160 participants) and from 1,254 subjects provided by 6 global collaborators.

Including cysteine and phenylalanine, the CDR3 has 15 amino acids. CDR3 DNA only is kept here, 45 bases in frame from base 1. The germline V gene (reference sequence) sets CDR1 to LGHDT and CDR2 to YNNKEL. Trimming takes 1 base from V and 4 bases from J, and the germline ends sit 14 bases apart. TCRbeta CDR3 regions were amplified from genomic DNA by means of the immunoSEQ Assay, a bias-controlled multiplex PCR. The original pipeline was this. Nucleated cell counts per sample were estimated from amplification of reference gene primers within the assay. To quantify the absolute abundance of each unique TCRbeta CDR3 rearrangement, sequence reads were collapsed and filtered. For each sample, productive Simpson clonality was calculated by taking the square root of Simpson's diversity index across productive rearrangements. Here the immuneACCESS table is served through TCRdb, limited to in-frame sequences with V and J called. Missing clones are a known gap in these copies; in checked studies unresolved V genes cover under half, and the rest lacks a known reason. D and trimming were read from the DNA, whereas the V and J calls and clone size are those reported in that table. Present in this sample are approximately 250,000 clones, just over 85% of which were seen just once. The top ten constitute 2.2% of the sample.

Samples from volunteer blood donors who had recovered from COVID-19 were contributed by a second Seattle source. Collaborating institutions collected whole blood in K2EDTA tubes following their own protocols. For TCRbeta analysis, collaborators shipped samples in one of three forms: frozen whole blood, isolated PBMCs, or DNA extracted from either of those sample types. Results and caveats for the whole study, not just this receptor: Clinical and demographic metadata were provided uncurated, with the amount varying by source and participant.

The chain links TRBV3-1 (or the pseudogene TRBV3-2) with TRBJ2-7; confidence is insufficient to name the D gene. The sequencing sample was made of peripheral blood. The sequence was obtained from a man younger than 40 who had recovered from COVID-19. For the CDR3, the sequence is CASSQVGGNPYEQYF. The DNA sequence is given as TGTGCCAGCAGCCAAGTCGGCGGAAACCCATACGAGCAGTACTTC.